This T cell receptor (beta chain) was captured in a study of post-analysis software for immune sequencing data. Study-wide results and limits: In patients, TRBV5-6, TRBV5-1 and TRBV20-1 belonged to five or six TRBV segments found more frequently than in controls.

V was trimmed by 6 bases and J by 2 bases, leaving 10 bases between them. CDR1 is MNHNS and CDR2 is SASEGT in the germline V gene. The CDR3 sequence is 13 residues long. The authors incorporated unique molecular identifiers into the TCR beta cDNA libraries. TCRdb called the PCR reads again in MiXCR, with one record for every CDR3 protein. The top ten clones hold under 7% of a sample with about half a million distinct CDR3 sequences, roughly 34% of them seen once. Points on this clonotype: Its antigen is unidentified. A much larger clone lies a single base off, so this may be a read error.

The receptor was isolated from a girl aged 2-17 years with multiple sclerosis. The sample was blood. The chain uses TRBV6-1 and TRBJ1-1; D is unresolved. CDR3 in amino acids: CASRDPGNTEAFF. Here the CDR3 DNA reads TGTGCCAGCAGGGATCCCGGTAACACTGAAGCTTTCTTT.